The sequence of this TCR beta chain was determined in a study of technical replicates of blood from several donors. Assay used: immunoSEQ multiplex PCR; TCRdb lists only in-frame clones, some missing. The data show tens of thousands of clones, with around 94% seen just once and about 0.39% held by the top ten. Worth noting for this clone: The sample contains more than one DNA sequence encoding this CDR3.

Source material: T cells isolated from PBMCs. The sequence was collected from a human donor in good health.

The CDR3: CASSVGSNEQFF. The CDR3, as DNA: TGTGCCAGCAGCGTTGGTAGCAATGAGCAGTTCTTC. The chain has TRBV9 and TRBJ2-1; no reliable D call. CDR1 and CDR2 (germline): SGDLS, YYNGEE. V lost 2 bases, J lost 6 bases, and 6 bases lay in between. This CDR3 has 12 amino acids.